The T cell receptor beta chain described here comes from a study of graft-versus-host responses after intestinal transplantation. The germline V gene encodes CDR1 SGHRS and CDR2 YFSETQ. The CDR3 contains 14 residues. With V trimmed by 2 bases and J by 3 bases, 5 bases remained unmatched. Produced via immunoSEQ multiplex PCR; TCRdb's table is partial and in-frame only. The sample yields tens of thousands of clones, over 75% seen once. Findings and limits, study-wide: The recipient marrow held GvH clones, and some of them showed up first in ileum or blood. An association linked early post-transplant HvG declines with peak circulating GvH clone levels.

This clone is a singleton in its sample. Its antigen remains unknown. Sequences were derived from unstimulated CD8+ T cells sorted from spleen or lymph node cells, sampled before transplant. The sequence came from a human donor who was the organ donor for an intestinal transplant. The gene calls are TRBV5-1 and TRBJ2-7; the match to TRBD1 covers 7 bases. The CDR3 spells CASSLYRGVYEQYF. The CDR3 bases are TGCGCCAGCAGCTTATACAGGGGTGTCTACGAGCAGTACTTC.